This TCR beta chain was recovered during a study of control samples from healthy donors and cancer patients (dated by TCRdb to the early 2020s). Taken from the germline V gene, the CDR1 and CDR2 loops are MNHEY and SVGAGI. Taken from cysteine to phenylalanine, the CDR3 has 15 residues. Only the CDR3 portion is preserved as DNA: 45 bases, with reading frame beginning at the first base. V is cut back by 8 bases and J by 8 bases, with 9 bases in the junction unmatched. As concerns this clone: Its antigen is not yet known. No much larger clonotype is one base removed from it; base qualities were not supplied.

The method behind the library was the immunoSEQ multiplex PCR assay. TCRdb limited this immuneACCESS table to in-frame rearrangements with V and J called. A share of clones is missing; checked studies link under half to unresolved V genes, and the rest is unexplained. The sample records tens of thousands of clones, approximately 88% of which are singletons. The top ten clonotypes cover approximately 16% of the sample. The rearrangement combines TRBV6-5 with TRBJ2-1; 13 nucleotides in the junction match TRBD2. Sequencing used blood. This TCR derives from a man in his forties or fifties in good health. This receptor has the CDR3 CASRLLAGGSHEQFF. The nucleotide sequence reads as follows: TGTGCCAGCCGGTTACTAGCGGGAGGGTCCCATGAGCAGTTCTTC.